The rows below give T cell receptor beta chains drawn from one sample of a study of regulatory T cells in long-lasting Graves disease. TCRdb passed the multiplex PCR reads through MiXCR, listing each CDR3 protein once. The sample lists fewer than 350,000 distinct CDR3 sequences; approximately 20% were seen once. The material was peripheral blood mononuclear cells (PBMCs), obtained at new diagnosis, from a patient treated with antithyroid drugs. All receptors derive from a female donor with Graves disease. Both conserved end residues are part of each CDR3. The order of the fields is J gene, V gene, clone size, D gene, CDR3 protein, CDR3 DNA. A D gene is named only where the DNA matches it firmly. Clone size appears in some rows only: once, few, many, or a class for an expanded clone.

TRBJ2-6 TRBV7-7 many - CASSSGTPGANVLTF TGTGCTAGCAGTTCCGGGACTCCCGGGGCCAACGTCCTGACTTTC
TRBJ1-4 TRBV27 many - CASSPGQLNEKLFF TGTGCCAGCAGCCCCGGGCAGCTAAATGAAAAACTGTTTTTT
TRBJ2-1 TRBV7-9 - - CATTAGLSSYNEQFF TGTGCCACCACCGCAGGGCTTAGCTCCTACAATGAGCAGTTCTTC
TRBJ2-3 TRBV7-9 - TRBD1 CASSWRTGSTDTQYF TGTGCCAGCAGCTGGAGGACAGGATCGACAGATACGCAGTATTTT
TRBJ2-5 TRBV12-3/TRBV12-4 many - CASSLARVLETQYF TGTGCCAGCAGTTTAGCGAGGGTATTAGAGACCCAGTACTTC
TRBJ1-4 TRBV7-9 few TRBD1 CASSPPGTGGEKLFF TGTGCCAGCAGCCCACCCGGGACAGGGGGGGAAAAACTGTTTTTT
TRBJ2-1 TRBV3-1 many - CASSQDAVASGEQFF TGTGCCAGCAGCCAAGATGCGGTAGCATCGGGTGAGCAGTTCTTC
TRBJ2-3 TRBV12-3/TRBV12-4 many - CASSPSPRDSQYF TGTGCCAGCAGTCCGTCCCCTCGGGATTCGCAGTATTTT
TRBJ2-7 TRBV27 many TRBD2 CASSLLAGGYEQYF TGTGCCAGCAGTTTACTAGCGGGAGGCTACGAGCAGTACTTC
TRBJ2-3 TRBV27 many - CASTQRRGSDTQYF TGTGCCAGCACTCAACGTCGGGGGTCTGATACGCAGTATTTT
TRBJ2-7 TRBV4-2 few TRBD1 CASSQGQGWQQYF TGTGCCAGCAGCCAGGGACAGGGGTGGCAGCAGTACTTC
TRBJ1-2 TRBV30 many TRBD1 CAWSVRGDRGRDGYTF TGTGCCTGGAGTGTACGTGGGGACAGGGGTAGGGATGGCTACACCTTC
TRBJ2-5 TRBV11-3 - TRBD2 CASSFRTSGEETQYF TGTGCCAGCAGCTTCAGGACTAGCGGGGAAGAGACCCAGTACTTC
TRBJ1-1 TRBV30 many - CAWGRGMNTEAFF TGTGCCTGGGGCAGGGGTATGAACACTGAAGCTTTCTTT
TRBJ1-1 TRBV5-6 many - CASSFMIRGTEAFF TGTGCCAGCAGCTTTATGATCCGGGGAACTGAAGCTTTCTTT
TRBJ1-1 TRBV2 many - CASMFAAWNTEAFF TGTGCCAGCATGTTTGCAGCGTGGAACACTGAAGCTTTCTTT
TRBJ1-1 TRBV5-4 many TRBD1 CASSSDREDTEAFF TGTGCCAGCAGCTCGGACAGGGAGGACACTGAAGCTTTCTTT
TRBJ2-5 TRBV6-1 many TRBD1 CASTPTGGRGETQYF TGTGCCAGCACCCCGACAGGGGGCCGAGGGGAGACCCAGTACTTC
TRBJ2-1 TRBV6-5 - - CASSYGQGIFNEQFF TGTGCCAGCAGTTATGGCCAGGGTATTTTCAATGAGCAGTTCTTC
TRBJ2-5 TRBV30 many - CAWSPGTVETQYF TGTGCCTGGAGTCCAGGGACCGTGGAGACCCAGTACTTC
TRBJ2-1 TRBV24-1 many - CATSAGWFNEQFF TGTGCCACCAGCGCCGGATGGTTCAATGAGCAGTTCTTC
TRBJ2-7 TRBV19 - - CASSPLRGALRHEQYF TGTGCCAGTAGTCCCCTCCGGGGGGCGCTTCGCCACGAGCAGTACTTC
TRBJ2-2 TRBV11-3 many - CASSLGGAGTGELFF TGTGCCAGCAGCTTAGGGGGGGCTGGCACCGGGGAGCTGTTTTTT
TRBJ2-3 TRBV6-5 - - CASSYSRDVLTAGPDTQYF TGTGCCAGCAGTTACTCCCGGGACGTCCTTACGGCGGGCCCAGATACGCAGTATTTT
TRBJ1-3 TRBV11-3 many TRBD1 CASSLTGDAGNTIYF TGTGCCAGCAGCTTGACAGGGGACGCTGGAAACACCATATATTTT
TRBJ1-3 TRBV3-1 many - CASSQEEAGNTIYF TGTGCCAGCAGCCAAGAGGAAGCTGGAAACACCATATATTTT
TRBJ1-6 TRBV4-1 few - CASTFIRSSYNSPLHF TGCGCCAGCACCTTTATCCGGAGCTCCTATAATTCACCCCTCCACTTT
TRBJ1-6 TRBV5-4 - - CASSFTGNLPLHF TGTGCCAGCAGCTTTACGGGGAATTTACCCCTCCACTTT
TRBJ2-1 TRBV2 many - CASSETGFYNEQFF TGTGCCAGCAGTGAAACGGGTTTTTACAATGAGCAGTTCTTC
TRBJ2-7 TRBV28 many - CASSPEVTGNEQYF TGTGCCAGCAGTCCCGAAGTGACAGGTAACGAGCAGTACTTC
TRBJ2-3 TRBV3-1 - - CAISRGTDTQYF TGTGCCATCAGCCGGGGCACAGATACGCAGTATTTT
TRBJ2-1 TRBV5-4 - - CASADRAQEQFF TGTGCCAGCGCCGACCGGGCACAGGAGCAGTTCTTC
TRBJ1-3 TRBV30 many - CAWSAKGNTIYF TGTGCCTGGAGTGCGAAAGGAAACACCATATATTTT
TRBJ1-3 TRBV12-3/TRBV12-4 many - CASSPALDTIYF TGTGCCAGCAGCCCGGCGCTGGACACCATATATTTT
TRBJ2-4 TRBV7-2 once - CASSPGWVSENIQYF TGTGCCAGCAGCCCAGGGTGGGTTTCGGAGAACATTCAGTACTTC
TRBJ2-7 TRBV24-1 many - CATSDAGRAYEQYF TGTGCCACCAGTGATGCGGGACGAGCCTACGAGCAGTACTTC
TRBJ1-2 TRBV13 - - CASSPIGAMGGYTF TGTGCCAGCAGCCCCATAGGCGCGATGGGAGGCTACACCTTC
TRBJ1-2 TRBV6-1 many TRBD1 CASRRDRPGGYTF TGTGCCAGCAGAAGGGACAGACCAGGTGGCTACACCTTC
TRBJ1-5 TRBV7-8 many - CASSLDQYSNQPQHF TGTGCCAGCAGCTTAGATCAGTATAGCAATCAGCCCCAGCATTTT
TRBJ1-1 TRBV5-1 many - CASSLTHTENTEAFF TGCGCCAGCAGCTTGACACACACCGAGAACACTGAAGCTTTCTTT
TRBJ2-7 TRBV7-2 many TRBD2 CASSFTSGREHEQYF TGTGCCAGCAGCTTCACTAGCGGGCGGGAGCACGAGCAGTACTTC
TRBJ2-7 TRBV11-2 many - CASSLVADSGAYEQYF TGTGCCAGCAGCTTAGTCGCTGACTCAGGGGCCTACGAGCAGTACTTC
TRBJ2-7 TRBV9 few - CASGGVGHEQYF TGTGCCAGCGGCGGGGTAGGCCACGAGCAGTACTTC